The 20 T cell receptor beta chains in this list originate from one sample, sequenced in a study of blood T cell repertoires in COVID-19. The protocol was immunoSEQ multiplex PCR, while the TCRdb copy is restricted to in-frame clones and leaves out a portion. The table includes 56,000 or so clones, nearly 90% detected once. Sequenced input: peripheral blood. The receptors originated from an older woman with COVID-19, enrolled during active disease.

The count of this clone is one. The CDR3 DNA is TGTGCCAGTAGTATCGTGGAGGGATATACTGAAGCTTTCTTT. This codes for CASSIVEGYTEAFF. The chain recombines TRBV19 with TRBJ1-1, with unresolved D. CDR3 size: 14 residues. Per germline, CDR1 LNHDA and CDR2 SQIVND (reference sequence). The V gene lost 3 bases and the J gene lost 5 bases, with 13 bases spanning the gap.

V is TRBV5-4 and J is TRBJ1-1; possible D gene TRBD1, 5 bases. The germline CDR1 and CDR2 sequences are SGHNT and YYREEE (reference sequence). The CDR3 has 13 amino acids. The ends were cut back, 3 bases at V and 4 bases at J, with 10 bases in the middle. CDR3 region: CASSSPTVTEAFF. CDR3 sequence (DNA): TGTGCCAGCAGCTCTCCGACAGTCACTGAAGCTTTCTTT.

This sequence joins TRBV27 and TRBJ2-2; unclear D gene. V lost 3 bases and J 0 bases, leaving 8 bases between the germline ends. This CDR3 comprises 15 residues. Germline loops: CDR1 MNHEY, CDR2 SMNVEV (reference sequence). As DNA, the CDR3 is TGTGCCAGCAGTTTCAGCGCCTCGAACACCGGGGAGCTGTTTTTT. As protein: CASSFSASNTGELFF.

The rearrangement uses TRBV3-1 (or the pseudogene TRBV3-2) and TRBJ1-2; TRBD1 is a possible D gene (5 bases). The V end was cut by 3 bases, the J end by 9 bases, with 20 bases between. The CDR3 spans 15 residues. CDR1 and CDR2 from the germline V gene are LGHDT and YNNKEL (reference sequence). The CDR3 loop reads CASSQSSDKGRRYTF. CDR3 nucleotide sequence: TGTGCCAGCAGCCAGTCGTCGGACAAGGGGAGGCGCTACACCTTC.

The gene calls are TRBV12-3 or TRBV12-4 and TRBJ2-5; 11 nucleotides match TRBD2. The ends lost 6 bases at V and 10 bases at J; junction bases unmatched: 7. This CDR3 comprises 13 residues. CDR3 amino acids: CASSQTSGGDQYF. In DNA form, the CDR3 reads TGTGCCAGCAGCCAAACTAGCGGGGGAGACCAGTACTTC.

V and J are TRBV4-1 and TRBJ2-7; TRBD1 matches at 7 bases. The germline CDR1 and CDR2 sequences are MGHRA and YSYEKL. The CDR3 length is 14 residues. V dropped 1 base and J dropped 3; count of bases not matched to a gene: 3. The CDR3 region has the DNA TGCGCCAGCAGCCAAGTGACAGGGATCTACGAGCAGTACTTC. Protein sequence: CASSQVTGIYEQYF.

The V gene is TRBV28, the J gene TRBJ1-5, with D possibly being TRBD1 (6 bases). This CDR3 has 17 residues. V lost 5 bases and J 2 bases, leaving 19 bases between the germline ends. Germline V gives CDR1 MDHEN, CDR2 SYDVKM. DNA of the CDR3: TGTGCCAGCAGTCCAATATTGGGTGGGGGCGGCAATCAGCCCCAGCATTTT. This translates into CASSPILGGGGNQPQHF. Drawing the rest from reference TRBV28 and TRBJ1-5, the complete variable domain is DVKVTQSSRYLVKRTGEKVFLECVQDMDHENMFWYRQDPGLGLRLIYFSYDVKMKEKGDIPEGYSVSREKKERFSLILESASTNQTSMYLCASSPILGGGGNQPQHFGDGTRLSIL.

The chain is built from TRBV11-2 and TRBJ1-2; D might be TRBD1 (5 bases). V was clipped by 6 bases and J by 5 bases, with 13 bases between them. This CDR3 is built from 13 residues. Germline V CDR1 and CDR2: SGHAT, FQNNGV. CDR3 nucleotides: TGTGCCAGCAGGTCCCCACAGGAATATGGCTACACCTTC. Its translation is CASRSPQEYGYTF.

The V and J genes are TRBV6-5 and TRBJ2-2, with no clear D. The CDR3 has 11 amino acids. Germline loops: CDR1 MNHEY, CDR2 SVGAGI. V gave up 10 bases and J gave up 7 bases, with 10 bases separating them. This CDR3 reads CATTSGGELFF. The CDR3 DNA reads TGTGCCACCACCTCGGGCGGGGAGCTGTTTTTT.

This clone was observed a handful of times. J is TRBJ1-5 and V is TRBV4-2, with TRBD1 as a possible D gene (5 bases). The CDR3 is 13 amino acids. The V gene's germline CDR1 is LGHNA and CDR2 YNFKEQ. Between the trimmed V and J ends, which lost 1 base and 8 bases, there was a span of 9 bases. The CDR3 protein is CASSQGGGEPQHF. The CDR3 DNA reads TGTGCCAGCAGCCAAGGGGGCGGGGAGCCCCAGCATTTT.

The rearrangement links TRBV5-4 to TRBJ2-5; D is undetermined. Germline V lookup: CDR1 SGHNT, CDR2 YYREEE (reference sequence). Trimming cost V 4 bases and J 4 bases, with 11 bases left between them. CDR3 length: 13 residues. CDR3 loop: CASSMTSPETQYF. DNA for the CDR3: TGTGCCAGCAGCATGACAAGTCCAGAGACCCAGTACTTC.

The CDR3 sequence is CASSGQGNTEAFF. CDR3 bases: TGTGCCAGCAGCGGACAGGGGAACACTGAAGCTTTCTTT. V and J are TRBV28 and TRBJ1-1; 8 nucleotides agree with TRBD1. CDR3 size: 13 residues. After removal of 6 bases from V and 1 base from J, the junction contained 1 base not matched to a gene. Germline V CDR1 and CDR2: MDHEN, SYDVKM.

This clone was found once. The CDR3 region is CASSPGLAVYNEQFF. CDR3 nucleotides: TGTGCCAGCAGCCCCGGGCTAGCGGTATACAATGAGCAGTTCTTC. The V and J genes are TRBV9 and TRBJ2-1, with 7 bases aligning to TRBD2. Per germline, CDR1 SGDLS and CDR2 YYNGEE. Trimming took 4 bases from V and 4 from J; bases not matched to a gene: 8. The CDR3 totals 15 residues.

This chain joins TRBV5-1 and TRBJ1-2, with D perhaps TRBD1 (6 bases). The ends were cut back, 0 bases at V and 4 bases at J, with 13 bases in the middle. Germline values: CDR1 SGHRS, CDR2 YFSETQ. CDR3 length equals 15 residues. In DNA form, the CDR3 reads TGCGCCAGCAGCTTGGGGTCAGGACAGCCCTATGGCTACACCTTC. It yields the protein CASSLGSGQPYGYTF.

The gene calls are TRBV19 and TRBJ1-4; 7 bases align to TRBD1. Germline loops: CDR1 LNHDA, CDR2 SQIVND (reference sequence). After removal of 4 bases from V and 8 bases from J, the junction contained 13 bases not matched to a gene. The CDR3 contains 16 residues. The CDR3 here is CASSRSPGQTGEKLFF. The DNA for the CDR3 is TGTGCCAGTAGTAGGAGCCCCGGACAGACAGGGGAAAAACTGTTTTTT.

The rearrangement links TRBV12-5 to TRBJ1-5; D is unclear. CDR1 LGHNT and CDR2 FRNRAP come from the germline V gene. CDR3 size: 14 residues. Trimming cost V 3 bases and J 0 bases, with 6 bases left between them. The DNA of the CDR3 is TGTGCTAGTGGTTTAGGGAGTAGCAATCAGCCCCAGCATTTT. Translating gives CASGLGSSNQPQHF.

The chain joins TRBV3-1 (or the pseudogene TRBV3-2) to TRBJ2-5; D possibly corresponds to TRBD1 (5 bases). This CDR3 comprises 15 residues. Trimming shortened V by 0 bases and J by 2 bases, and 10 bases separated the two germline ends. Germline values: CDR1 LGHDT, CDR2 YNNKEL (reference sequence). The CDR3 nucleotides read TGTGCCAGCAGCCAAGATCAAGACAGACAAGAGACCCAGTACTTC. Translation gives CASSQDQDRQETQYF.

The chain joins TRBV7-9 to TRBJ2-3; TRBD2 matches at 9 bases. Per the germline V gene, CDR1 is SEHNR and CDR2 is FQNEAQ (reference sequence). The junction had 3 bases not matched to a gene; V was cut back by 5 bases and J by 0 bases. The CDR3 is 15 amino acids. The CDR3 DNA sequence: TGTGCCAGCAGCCCGCTAGCGGGGAGCACAGATACGCAGTATTTT. Translation gives CASSPLAGSTDTQYF.

The genes are TRBV7-9 and TRBJ2-7; 9 bases fit TRBD2. Germline lookup yields CDR1 SEHNR and CDR2 FQNEAQ (reference sequence). The length of the CDR3 is 16 residues. J gave up 3 bases and V 1 base, and 7 bases lay outside the gene matches. The CDR3 is CASSLGWTSVDYEQYF. The CDR3 DNA reads as TGTGCCAGCAGCTTAGGGTGGACTAGCGTGGACTACGAGCAGTACTTC.

The chain couples TRBV7-2 to TRBJ2-7; 9 nucleotides align to TRBD2. V shed 6 bases and J 5 bases; nucleotides not matched to a gene: 14. This CDR3 comprises 16 residues. CDR1 and CDR2 from the germline V gene are SGHTA and FQGNSA. Here the CDR3 DNA reads TGTGCCAGCAGTTCCCCTCTGGGGTCTAGCGGGGACGAGCAGTACTTC. Translation: CASSSPLGSSGDEQYF. The entire variable domain, with the rest obtained from reference TRBV7-2 and TRBJ2-7, is as follows: GAGVSQSPSNKVTEKGKDVELRCDPISGHTALYWYRQSLGQGLEFLIYFQGNSAPDKSGLPSDRFSAERTGGSVSTLTIQRTQQEDSAVYLCASSSPLGSSGDEQYFGPGTRLTVT.